The clone carrying this T cell receptor beta chain was detected only a few times. Its specificity is not known. This record belongs to a study of identical twins. Whole-study results and caveats: Researchers caution that invariant MAIT and iNKT cells could partly confound zero-insertion analyses.

CDR3 length: 15 residues. Trimming took 3 bases from V and 0 from J; bases not matched to a gene: 6. From germline, CDR1 is SGHRS and CDR2 YFSETQ. A universal primer site was added by template switching, and unique molecular identifiers were carried by the cDNA. MiXCR, run by TCRdb on the 5' RACE reads, gives a single entry per CDR3 protein. The data show under 800,000 distinct CDR3 sequences, with around 20% seen just once and around 4.5% held by the top ten. These data were also reused for a study on T cells expressing NK-cell markers.

The receptor comes from a woman younger than 30 in good health. The rearrangement joins TRBV5-1 to TRBJ2-7; 7 bases match TRBD2. Sequencing used PBMCs. The DNA for the CDR3 is TGCGCCAGCAGCTACACTAGCGAGAGCTCCTACGAGCAGTACTTC. It yields the protein CASSYTSESSYEQYF.